This passage covers 20 T cell receptor beta chains from one sample sequenced in a study of T cells in Graves' hyperthyroidism and ophthalmopathy. RNA transcripts gave rise to amplified TCR beta CDR3 regions. First-round RT-PCR with HTBI primers amplified the TCR CDR3 region. TCRdb reanalysed the multiplex PCR reads using MiXCR and keeps one entry per CDR3 protein. The data show about half a million distinct CDR3 sequences, roughly 20% seen once. The sample taken for sequencing was blood. All receptors derive from a man younger than 35 with Graves' hyperthyroidism.

The CDR3 protein is CSARDVRSSYEQYF. The CDR3 nucleotides read TGCAGTGCTAGGGACGTCAGGAGCTCCTACGAGCAGTACTTC. The V gene is TRBV20-1, the J gene TRBJ2-7, with D hard to call. V lost 3 bases and J 0 bases, leaving 12 bases between the germline ends. CDR1 and CDR2 from the germline V gene are DFQATT and SNEGSKA (reference sequence). This CDR3 contains 14 residues.

This clonotype was found many times. V gene TRBV4-1 combines with J gene TRBJ1-1; TRBD1 agrees at 8 bases. The CDR3 is 15 amino acids. Germline assignment: CDR1 MGHRA and CDR2 YSYEKL. J was trimmed by 4 bases and V by 4 bases; bases with no gene match: 8. CDR3 nucleotide sequence: TGCGCCAGCAGCCCGCTGACAGGGGTTCGCACTGAAGCTTTCTTT. Translating gives CASSPLTGVRTEAFF.

This clonotype was counted only a few times. A much larger clone is a single base away; this may be a read error. V usage is TRBV10-3 and J usage is TRBJ1-3, with TRBD1 as a possible D gene (5 bases). There are 15 residues in the CDR3. Looked up from germline, CDR1 is ENHRY and CDR2 is SYGVKD. V lost 8 bases and J 0 bases, leaving 14 bases between the germline ends. CDR3 sequence reads: CAIGPGRHSGNTIYF. CDR3 in DNA: TGTGCCATCGGCCCGGGACGGCACTCTGGAAACACCATATATTTT.

This clonotype was seen many times. V usage is TRBV6-5 and J usage is TRBJ1-2; TRBD1 is a possible D gene (6 bases). Looked up from germline, CDR1 is MNHEY and CDR2 is SVGAGI. The V gene lost 8 bases and the J gene lost 1 base, with 20 bases spanning the gap. CDR3 length: 16 amino acids. The CDR3 is CASVLWAGAFNYGYTF. As DNA, the CDR3 is TGTGCCAGCGTACTGTGGGCAGGGGCCTTTAACTATGGCTACACCTTC.

The chain is built from TRBV3-1 and TRBJ2-5; D is uncertain. Germline CDR1 reads LGHDT; CDR2 reads YNNKEL (reference sequence). V was cut by 1 base and J by 1 base, with 7 bases left in between. This CDR3 region has 14 residues. This chain's CDR3 is CASSQVPSQETQYF. The CDR3 nucleotides are TGTGCCAGCAGCCAAGTCCCCAGCCAAGAGACCCAGTACTTC.

This clonotype was seen a few times. The chain recombines TRBV27 with TRBJ2-7, with D maybe TRBD1 (6 bases). The V end was cut by 6 bases, the J end by 2 bases, with 17 bases between. This CDR3 has 15 amino acids. Germline V gene sequence: CDR1 MNHEY, CDR2 SMNVEV (reference sequence). For the CDR3, the DNA is TGTGCCAGCAGACCCGAGGTCGGGACACCCTACGAGCAGTACTTC. Its translation: CASRPEVGTPYEQYF.

This clonotype has a handful of counts. The chain is built from TRBV28 and TRBJ2-5; TRBD2 might be the D (6 bases). Per germline, CDR1 MDHEN and CDR2 SYDVKM. The CDR3 has 16 residues. The ends were cut back, 5 bases at V and 2 bases at J, with 18 bases in the middle. CDR3 in amino acids: CASSPPGAHGQETQYF. The CDR3 coding sequence is TGTGCCAGCAGTCCACCGGGAGCACATGGGCAAGAGACCCAGTACTTC.

There are many counts of this clonotype. This rearrangement joins TRBV7-8 to TRBJ1-5, with TRBD1 as a possible D gene (5 bases). CDR1 SGHVS and CDR2 FQNEAQ come from the germline V gene. V lost 5 bases and J 4 bases, leaving 12 bases between the germline ends. This CDR3 has 14 residues. CDR3 loop: CASSTTGPNQPQHF. The DNA of the CDR3 is TGTGCCAGCAGCACTACAGGCCCGAATCAGCCCCAGCATTTT.

In its sample, this clonotype was seen many times. The chain joins TRBV15 to TRBJ1-2; 9 positions agree with TRBD1. The CDR3 is 11 residues long. Germline loops: CDR1 LNHNV, CDR2 YYDKDF (reference sequence). The J segment lost 7 bases and the V segment lost 9 bases, leaving 3 bases of the junction unmatched. This chain's CDR3 is CATRDRAGYTF. CDR3 nucleotides: TGTGCCACTCGGGACAGGGCTGGCTACACCTTC.

The chain links TRBV10-3 to TRBJ1-1; unclear D gene. Germline V lookup: CDR1 ENHRY, CDR2 SYGVKD. The V end was cut by 1 base, the J end by 0 bases, with 6 bases between. This CDR3 is built from 14 residues. Here the CDR3 reads CAISEFPMNTEAFF. DNA of the CDR3: TGTGCCATCAGTGAGTTTCCCATGAACACTGAAGCTTTCTTT.

There are many counts of this clonotype. V gene TRBV9 combines with J gene TRBJ1-1; D may be TRBD1 (5 bases). Germline V gene data show CDR1 as SGDLS and CDR2 as YYNGEE. This CDR3 region has 14 residues. Trimming left V 3 bases short and J 4 bases short, with 13 bases between. In DNA form, the CDR3 reads TGTGCCAGCAGCGCTGGGAGCGGGGGCACTGAAGCTTTCTTT. Translated: CASSAGSGGTEAFF.

In the case of this clonotype: A much bigger clone sits one base away, suggesting this may be a read error. The chain is built from TRBV6-5 and TRBJ1-1; possibly TRBD1 for D (5 bases). CDR1 and CDR2 from the germline V gene are MNHEY and SVGAGI. The CDR3 length is 14 residues. CDR3 nucleotide sequence: TGTGCCAGCAGTTACGGGGGGGAGAACACTGAAGCTTGCTTT. Encoded protein: CASSYGGENTEACF.

This clonotype showed up just a few times. This chain joins TRBV6-5 and TRBJ1-1; the D gene is possibly TRBD1 (5 bases). Germline V lookup: CDR1 MNHEY, CDR2 SVGAGI. The CDR3 has 16 amino acids. Trimming left V 0 bases short and J 2 bases short, with 13 bases between. This CDR3 reads CASSYSGASQNTEAFF. The CDR3 DNA reads TGTGCCAGCAGTTACTCAGGGGCCAGCCAAAACACTGAAGCTTTCTTT.

The V gene is TRBV5-1, the J gene TRBJ1-2; D is uncertain. This CDR3 region has 14 residues. Germline CDR1 and CDR2: SGHRS and YFSETQ. V lost 4 bases to trimming and J lost 3 bases, with 13 bases between them. The CDR3 protein is CASSLGSRDYGYTF. DNA of the CDR3: TGCGCCAGCAGCCTCGGGAGCCGTGACTATGGCTACACCTTC. Variable domain in full (rest from reference TRBV5-1 and TRBJ1-2): KAGVTQTPRYLIKTRGQQVTLSCSPISGHRSVSWYQQTPGQGLQFLFEYFSETQRNKGNFPGRFSGRQFSNSRSEMNVSTLELGDSALYLCASSLGSRDYGYTFGSGTRLTVV.

This clonotype was counted at least ten times. V is TRBV6-2 or TRBV6-3 and J is TRBJ2-5; D could derive from TRBD1 or TRBD2 (5 bases each). CDR3 length: 14 amino acids. Germline V gives CDR1 MNHEY, CDR2 SVGEGT. V was cut by 0 bases and J by 4 bases, with 9 bases left in between. As DNA, the CDR3 is TGTGCCAGCAGTTACTCGGGACCGTCAGAGACCCAGTACTTC. This sequence encodes CASSYSGPSETQYF.

This clonotype was recorded many times. The missing conserved phenylalanine or tryptophan at the end of this CDR3 makes a read error likely. The genes are TRBV12-3 or TRBV12-4 and TRBJ1-2; 10 bases line up with TRBD1. The V and J ends lost 5 bases and 6 bases, in that order; junction bases with no gene match: 6. The CDR3 covers 14 residues. CDR3 protein: CASSASDRGHGYTS. The CDR3 DNA is TGTGCCAGCAGTGCTTCCGACAGGGGGCATGGCTACACCTCC.

This clonotype came up many times. The chain couples TRBV28 to TRBJ2-5, with 8 bases matching TRBD2. CDR3 size: 14 residues. V shed 5 bases and J 5 bases; nucleotides not matched to a gene: 7. CDR1 and CDR2 from the germline V gene are MDHEN and SYDVKM. The CDR3 sequence is CASSPRGGWETQYF. CDR3 bases: TGTGCCAGCAGTCCCCGCGGGGGGTGGGAGACCCAGTACTTC.

To note about this clonotype: At one of its ends the junction is not consistent with the germline gene, which may arise from a read error. The chain combines TRBV6-1 with TRBJ2-4; D perhaps matches TRBD2 (5 bases). The length of the CDR3 is 16 residues. Looked up from germline, CDR1 is MNHNS and CDR2 is SASEGT. The CDR3 nucleotides are TGTGCCAGCAGTGCCTTAGAGGCCCTAGCCAAAAACATTAAGTACTTC. Amino acids: CASSALEALAKNIKYF.

This clonotype was seen only a few times. This chain joins TRBV7-8 and TRBJ1-2, with D possibly being TRBD1 (6 bases). The CDR3 covers 14 residues. Deletions cut 1 base from V and 3 bases from J, with 9 bases between. Germline loops: CDR1 SGHVS, CDR2 FQNEAQ. CDR3 protein: CASSLGGPYYGYTF. The CDR3 region has the DNA TGTGCCAGCAGCTTAGGGGGGCCCTACTATGGCTACACCTTC.

This clonotype was seen many times. The chain joins TRBV3-1 to TRBJ2-5, with 7 bases identical to TRBD1. This CDR3 has 15 residues. Per the germline V gene, CDR1 is LGHDT and CDR2 is YNNKEL (reference sequence). The ends lost 0 bases at V and 3 bases at J; junction bases unmatched: 4. For the CDR3, the DNA is TGTGCCAGCAGCCAAGACAGGGGGTGGGAAGAGACCCAGTACTTC. Translated, it gives CASSQDRGWEETQYF.